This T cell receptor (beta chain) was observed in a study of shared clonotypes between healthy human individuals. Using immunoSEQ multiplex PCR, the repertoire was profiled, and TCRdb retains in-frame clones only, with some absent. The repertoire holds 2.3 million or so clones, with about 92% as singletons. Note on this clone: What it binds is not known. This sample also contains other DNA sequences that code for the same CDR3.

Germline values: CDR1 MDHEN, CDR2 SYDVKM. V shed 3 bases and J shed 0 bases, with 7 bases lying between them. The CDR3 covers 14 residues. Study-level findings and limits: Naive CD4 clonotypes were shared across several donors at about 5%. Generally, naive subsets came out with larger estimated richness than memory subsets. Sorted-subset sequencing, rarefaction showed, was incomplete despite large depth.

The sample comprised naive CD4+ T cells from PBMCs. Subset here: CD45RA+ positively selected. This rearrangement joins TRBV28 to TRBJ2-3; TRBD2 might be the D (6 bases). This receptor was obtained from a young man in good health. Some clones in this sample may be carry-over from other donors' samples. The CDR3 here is CASSFGGSTDTQYF. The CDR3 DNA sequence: TGTGCCAGCAGTTTCGGGGGAAGCACAGATACGCAGTATTTT.